This T cell receptor beta chain was sequenced during a study of identical twins. Study outcomes and limitations: Beta out-of-frame sequences showed weaker excess sharing between twins. Cord blood's abundant beta clonotypes had fewer insertions, unlike memory repertoires.

Notes on this clonotype: Its antigen is as yet unknown.

Each cDNA held unique molecular identifiers, and template switching gave it a universal primer site. TCRdb fed the 5' RACE reads into MiXCR, producing one record per CDR3 protein. Of 500,000 to 650,000 distinct CDR3 sequences in the sample, about a fifth are singletons; the top ten hold approximately 0.52%. CDR3 length equals 14 residues. CDR1 MNHEY and CDR2 SMNVEV come from the germline V gene (reference sequence). Trimming took 4 bases from V and 3 from J, leaving 13 bases between them. These same records also appear under a second study, on yellow fever vaccine responses in identical twins.

The receptor was isolated from a woman under 30 in good health. The chain is built from TRBV27 and TRBJ2-7, with D unresolved. The specimen was CD4+ T cells sorted from blood. This CDR3 reads CASSSGLFLYEQYF. The CDR3 DNA reads TGTGCCAGCAGTTCGGGTCTGTTCCTCTACGAGCAGTACTTC.